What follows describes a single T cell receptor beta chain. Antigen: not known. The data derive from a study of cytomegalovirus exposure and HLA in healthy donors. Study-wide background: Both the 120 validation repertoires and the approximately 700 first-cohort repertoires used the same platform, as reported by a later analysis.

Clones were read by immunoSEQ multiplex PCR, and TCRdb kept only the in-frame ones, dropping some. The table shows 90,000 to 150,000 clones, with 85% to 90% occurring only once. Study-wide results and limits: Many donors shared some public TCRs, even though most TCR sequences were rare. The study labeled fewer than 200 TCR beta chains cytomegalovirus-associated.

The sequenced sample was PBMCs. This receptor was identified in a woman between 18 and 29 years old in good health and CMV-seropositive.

This CDR3 is CASSDSGGPRYEQYF. In nucleotides, the CDR3 is TGTGCCAGCAGCGACTCGGGAGGGCCTAGGTACGAGCAGTACTTC. The chain has TRBV14 and TRBJ2-7, with 8 bases aligning to TRBD2. This CDR3 region has 15 residues. Germline V gene sequence: CDR1 SGHDN, CDR2 FVKESK. Germline trimming cut 5 bases from V and 4 bases from J; bases unmatched to any gene: 10.